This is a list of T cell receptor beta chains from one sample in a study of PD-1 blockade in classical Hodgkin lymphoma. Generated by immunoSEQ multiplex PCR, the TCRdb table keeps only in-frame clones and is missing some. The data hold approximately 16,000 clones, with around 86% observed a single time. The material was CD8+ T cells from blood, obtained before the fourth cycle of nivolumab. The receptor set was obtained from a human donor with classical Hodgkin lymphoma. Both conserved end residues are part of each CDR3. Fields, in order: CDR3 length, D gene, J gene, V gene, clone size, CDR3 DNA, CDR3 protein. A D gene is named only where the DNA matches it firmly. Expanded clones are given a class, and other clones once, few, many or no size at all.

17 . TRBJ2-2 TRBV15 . TGTGCCACCAGCAGAGCCCACCGGCTTGGGGCCACCGGGGAGCTGTTTTTT CATSRAHRLGATGELFF
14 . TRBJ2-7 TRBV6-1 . TGTGCCAGCAGTGAAGCAGCTTTCGGGTACGAGCAGTACTTC CASSEAAFGYEQYF
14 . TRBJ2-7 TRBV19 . TGTGCCAGTAGTAAGTCGGGGAGTCTATACGAGCAGTACTTC CASSKSGSLYEQYF
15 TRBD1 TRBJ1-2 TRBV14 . TGTGCCAGCAGCCAAACTCAGCCTGGGACAGATGGCTACACCTTC CASSQTQPGTDGYTF
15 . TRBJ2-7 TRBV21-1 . TGTGCCAGCAGTTATCGGGACAGGGCTGTATACGAGCAGTACTTC CASSYRDRAVYEQYF
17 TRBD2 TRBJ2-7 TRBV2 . TGTGCCAGCAGTGAAACAGGGGGACTAGCGGGATGGTACGAGCAGTACTTC CASSETGGLAGWYEQYF
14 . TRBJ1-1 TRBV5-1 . TGCGCCAGCACCCTAGAGGACGGCGACACTGAAGCTTTCTTT CASTLEDGDTEAFF
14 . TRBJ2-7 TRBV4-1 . TGCGCCAGCAGCCAAGAACTAGCACACCACGAGCAGTACTTC CASSQELAHHEQYF
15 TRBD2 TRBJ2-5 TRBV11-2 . TGTGCCAGCAGCTTAGAACTAGCGCTCCAAGAGACCCAGTACTTC CASSLELALQETQYF
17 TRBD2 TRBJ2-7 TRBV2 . TGTGCCAGCAATGGGGGGGTCGGCCCAGAGCCCTCTGACGAGCAGTACTTC CASNGGVGPEPSDEQYF
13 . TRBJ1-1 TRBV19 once TGTGCCAGTAGCTATAACAGAAACACTGAAGCTTTCTTT CASSYNRNTEAFF
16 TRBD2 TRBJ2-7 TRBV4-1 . TGCGCCAGCAGCCAAGTCTCCGGGACTAGCGCCTACGAGCAGTACTTC CASSQVSGTSAYEQYF
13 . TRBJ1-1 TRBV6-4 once TGTGCCAGCAGTGACCAGGAGAATACCGAAGCTTTCTTT CASSDQENTEAFF
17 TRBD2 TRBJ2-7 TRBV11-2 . TGTGCCAGCAGCCCGGCGGCGCTAGCGGGAGGGCCGGGCGAGCAGTACTTC CASSPAALAGGPGEQYF
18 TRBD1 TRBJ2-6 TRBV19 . TGTGCCAGTAGCATAACAGGGGGCGAATCTTCTGGGGCCAACGTCCTGACTTTC CASSITGGESSGANVLTF
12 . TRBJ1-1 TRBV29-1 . TGCAGCATCCGGGACACTAGCACTGAAGCTTTCTTT CSIRDTSTEAFF
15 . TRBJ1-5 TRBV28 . TGTGCCAGCAGTTTATCGGCAGGGGTTCAAGTGCCCCAGCATTTT CASSLSAGVQVPQHF
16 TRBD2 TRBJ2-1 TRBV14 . TGTGCCAGCAGCCAACATCCCGGGACTAGCATCGGTGAGCAGTTCTTC CASSQHPGTSIGEQFF
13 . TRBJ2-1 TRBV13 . TGTGCCAGCAGCTTATGGACCCGGGATGAGCAGTTCTTC CASSLWTRDEQFF
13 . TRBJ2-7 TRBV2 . TGTGCCAGCAGTGAGGTGAGCCCCTACGAGCAGTACTTC CASSEVSPYEQYF
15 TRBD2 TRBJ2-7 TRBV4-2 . TGTGCCAGCAGCCAAACTAGCGGGAGCAATGACGAGCAGTACTTC CASSQTSGSNDEQYF
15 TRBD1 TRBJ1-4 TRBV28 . TGTGCCAGCAGTTTTCCGGGACAGGGGCGTGAAAAACTGTTTTTT CASSFPGQGREKLFF
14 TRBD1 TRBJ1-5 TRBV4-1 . TGCGCCAGCAGCTCCACGACAGGGGACCAGCCCCAGCATTTT CASSSTTGDQPQHF
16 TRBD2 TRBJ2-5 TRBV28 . TGTGCCAGCAGTTTCCCCCTAGCGGGAGTAACTGAGACCCAGTACTTC CASSFPLAGVTETQYF
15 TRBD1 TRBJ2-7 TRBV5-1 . TGCGCCAGCAAGCCCTTCCCGGGACAGGGCTACGAGCAGTACTTC CASKPFPGQGYEQYF
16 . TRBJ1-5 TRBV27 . TGTGCCAGCAGTTTGCGGGGGGCAGGGAGCAATCAGCCCCAGCATTTT CASSLRGAGSNQPQHF
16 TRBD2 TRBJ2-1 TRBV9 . TGTGCCAGCAGCGTAGGGGCGGGAGGGCCCCGTAATGAGCAGTTCTTC CASSVGAGGPRNEQFF
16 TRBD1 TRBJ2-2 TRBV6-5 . TGTGCCAGCAGTTTTCGGACAGGCGGGAACACCGGGGAGCTGTTTTTT CASSFRTGGNTGELFF
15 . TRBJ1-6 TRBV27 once TGTGCCAGCAGTACTGTCCCGGGAGGCGGTTCACCCCTCCACTTT CASSTVPGGGSPLHF
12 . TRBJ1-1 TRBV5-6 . TGTGCCAGCAGCCCCGGGGGGACTGAAGCTTTCTTT CASSPGGTEAFF
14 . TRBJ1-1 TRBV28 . TGTGCCAGCAGTTTACGGGGAGAGAACACTGAAGCTTTCTTT CASSLRGENTEAFF
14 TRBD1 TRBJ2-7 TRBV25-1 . TGTGCCAGCAGTGATAGACAGGGCAATGCCGAGCAGTACTTC CASSDRQGNAEQYF
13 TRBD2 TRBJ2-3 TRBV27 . TGTGCCACCGGGAGGATGGAGGAAGATACGCAGTATTTT CATGRMEEDTQYF
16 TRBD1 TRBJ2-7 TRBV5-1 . TGCGCCAGCAGCTTGGAGATGGGACAGGCCTCCTACGAGCAGTACTTC CASSLEMGQASYEQYF
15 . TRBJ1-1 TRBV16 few TGTGCCAGCAGCCGGACGACAGTTATGAACACTGAAGCTTTCTTT CASSRTTVMNTEAFF
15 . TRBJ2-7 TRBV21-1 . TGTGCCAGCATAGACCCGGACAGGCAAACCTACGAGCAGTACTTC CASIDPDRQTYEQYF
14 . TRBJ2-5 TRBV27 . TGTGCCAGCAGTTTTCAGGGGGGTGGTGAGACCCAGTACTTC CASSFQGGGETQYF
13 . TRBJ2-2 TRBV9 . TGTGCCAGCAGCGCGCTTAACACCGGGGAGCTGTTTTTT CASSALNTGELFF
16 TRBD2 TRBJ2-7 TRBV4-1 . TGCGCCAGCAGCCAAGGATTTGGACTAGCGGCCTACGAGCAGTACTTC CASSQGFGLAAYEQYF
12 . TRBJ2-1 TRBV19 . TGTGCCAGTAGTATATACAACAATGAGCAGTTCTTC CASSIYNNEQFF
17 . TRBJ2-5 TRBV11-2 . TGTGCCAGCAGCTTAGATCGCCGGGGCTCGAGAGAAGAGACCCAGTACTTC CASSLDRRGSREETQYF
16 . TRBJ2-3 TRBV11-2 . TGTGCCAGCAGCTTAGATGGAGGGAGGACCACAGATACGCAGTATTTT CASSLDGGRTTDTQYF
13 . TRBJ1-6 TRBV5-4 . TGTGCCAGCAGCCGGACGGAAAATTCACCCCTCCACTTT CASSRTENSPLHF
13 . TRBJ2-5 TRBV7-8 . TGTGCCAGCAGCTCGAGAGTATGGGAGACCCAGTACTTC CASSSRVWETQYF
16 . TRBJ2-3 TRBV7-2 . TGTGCCAGCAGCCCCCTAGGGGGGGAGTTCACAGATACGCAGTATTTT CASSPLGGEFTDTQYF
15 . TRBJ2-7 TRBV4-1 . TGCGCCAGCAGCCAAGATCCTCACTCCGGGACACCTCTGTACTTC CASSQDPHSGTPLYF
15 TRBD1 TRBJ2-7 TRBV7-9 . TGTGCCAGCAGCGCAGGGACAGGCGTACTCTACGAGCAGTACTTC CASSAGTGVLYEQYF
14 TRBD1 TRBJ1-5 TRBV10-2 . TGCGCCAGCAGCGACACAGGGGTAAGGCAGCCCCAGCATTTT CASSDTGVRQPQHF
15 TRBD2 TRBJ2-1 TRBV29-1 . TGCAGCGTTGACCCGACTAGCGGGAGTCGAAATGAGCAGTTCTTC CSVDPTSGSRNEQFF
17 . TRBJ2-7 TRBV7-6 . TGTGCCAGCAGCTTGGGCTTTTGGGGTGAGGGGCAATACGAGCAGTACTTC CASSLGFWGEGQYEQYF
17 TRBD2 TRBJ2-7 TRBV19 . TGTGCCAGTAGTCCTGCCCTAGCGGGAGGGCCGGGTGGCGAGCAGTACTTC CASSPALAGGPGGEQYF
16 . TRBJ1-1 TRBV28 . TGTGCCAGCAGTCAACCTTCAGGGTTAAGGAACACTGAAGCTTTCTTT CASSQPSGLRNTEAFF
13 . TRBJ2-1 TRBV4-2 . TGTGCCAGCAGCCAAGTCACAGAGCATGAGCAGTTCTTC CASSQVTEHEQFF
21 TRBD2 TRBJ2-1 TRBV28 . TGTGCCAGCAGTTTATTCGTCGTCGGGGATGCTAGCGGGATGAACTACAATGAGCAGTTCTTC CASSLFVVGDASGMNYNEQFF